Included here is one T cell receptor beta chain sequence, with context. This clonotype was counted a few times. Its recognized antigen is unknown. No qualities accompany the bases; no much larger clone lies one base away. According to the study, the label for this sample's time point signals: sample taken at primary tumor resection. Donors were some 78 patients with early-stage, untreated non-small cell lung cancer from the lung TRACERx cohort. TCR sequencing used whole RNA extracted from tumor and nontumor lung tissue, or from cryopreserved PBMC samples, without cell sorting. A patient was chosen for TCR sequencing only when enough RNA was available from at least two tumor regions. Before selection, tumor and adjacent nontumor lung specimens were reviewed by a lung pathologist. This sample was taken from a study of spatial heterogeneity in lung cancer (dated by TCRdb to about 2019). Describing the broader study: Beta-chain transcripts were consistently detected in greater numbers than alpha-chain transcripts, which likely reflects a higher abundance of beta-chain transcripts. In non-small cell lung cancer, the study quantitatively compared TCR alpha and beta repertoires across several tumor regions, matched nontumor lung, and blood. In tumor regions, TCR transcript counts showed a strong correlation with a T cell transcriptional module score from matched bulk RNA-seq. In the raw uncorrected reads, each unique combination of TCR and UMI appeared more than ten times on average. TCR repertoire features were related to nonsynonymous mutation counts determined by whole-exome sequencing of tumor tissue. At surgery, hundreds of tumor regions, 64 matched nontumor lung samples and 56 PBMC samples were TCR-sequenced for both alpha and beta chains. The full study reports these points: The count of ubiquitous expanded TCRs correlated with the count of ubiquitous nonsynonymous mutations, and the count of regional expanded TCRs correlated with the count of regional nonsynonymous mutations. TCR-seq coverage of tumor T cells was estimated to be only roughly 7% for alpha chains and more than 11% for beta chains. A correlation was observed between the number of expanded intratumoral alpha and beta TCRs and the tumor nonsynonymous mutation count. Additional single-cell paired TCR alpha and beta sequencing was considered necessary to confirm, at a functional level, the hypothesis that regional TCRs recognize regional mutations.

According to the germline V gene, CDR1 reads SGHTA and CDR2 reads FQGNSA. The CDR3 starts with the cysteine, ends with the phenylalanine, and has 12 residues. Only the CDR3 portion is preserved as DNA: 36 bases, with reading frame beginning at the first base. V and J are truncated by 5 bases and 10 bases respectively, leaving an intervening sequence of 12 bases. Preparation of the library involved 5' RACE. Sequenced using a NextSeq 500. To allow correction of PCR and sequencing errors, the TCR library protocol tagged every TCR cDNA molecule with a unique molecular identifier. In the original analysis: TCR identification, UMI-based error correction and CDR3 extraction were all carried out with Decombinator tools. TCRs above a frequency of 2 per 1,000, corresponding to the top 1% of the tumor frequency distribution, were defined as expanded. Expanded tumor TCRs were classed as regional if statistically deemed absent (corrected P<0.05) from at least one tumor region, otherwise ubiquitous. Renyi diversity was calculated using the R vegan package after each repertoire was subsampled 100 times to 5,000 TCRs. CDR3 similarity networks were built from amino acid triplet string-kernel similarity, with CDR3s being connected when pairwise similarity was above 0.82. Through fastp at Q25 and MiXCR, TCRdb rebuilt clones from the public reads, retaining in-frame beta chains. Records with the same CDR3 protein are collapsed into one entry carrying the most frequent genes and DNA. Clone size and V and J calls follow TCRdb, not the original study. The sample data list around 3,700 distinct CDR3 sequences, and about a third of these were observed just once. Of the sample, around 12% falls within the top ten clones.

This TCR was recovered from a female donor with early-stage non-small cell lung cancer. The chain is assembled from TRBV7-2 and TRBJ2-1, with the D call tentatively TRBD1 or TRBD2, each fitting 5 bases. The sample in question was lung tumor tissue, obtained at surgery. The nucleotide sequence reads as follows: TGTGCCAGCAGCCGAGGGGTCGGCGAGCAGTTCTTC. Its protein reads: CASSRGVGEQFF.